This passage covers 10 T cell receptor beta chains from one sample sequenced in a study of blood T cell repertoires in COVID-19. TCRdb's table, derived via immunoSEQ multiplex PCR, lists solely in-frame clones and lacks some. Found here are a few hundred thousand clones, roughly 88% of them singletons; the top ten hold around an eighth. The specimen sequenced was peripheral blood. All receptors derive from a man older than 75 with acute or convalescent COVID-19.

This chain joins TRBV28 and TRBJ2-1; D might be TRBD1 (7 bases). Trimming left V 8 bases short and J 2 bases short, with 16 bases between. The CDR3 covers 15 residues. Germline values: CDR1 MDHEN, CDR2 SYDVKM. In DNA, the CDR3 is TGTGCCAGCCTCAGGGGGGACGGGGCCTACAATGAGCAGTTCTTC. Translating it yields CASLRGDGAYNEQFF.

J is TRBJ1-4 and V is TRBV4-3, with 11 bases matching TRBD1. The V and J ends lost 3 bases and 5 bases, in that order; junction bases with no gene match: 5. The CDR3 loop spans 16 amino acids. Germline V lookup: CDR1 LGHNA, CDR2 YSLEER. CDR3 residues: CASSQDGTGGNEKLFF. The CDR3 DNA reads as TGCGCCAGCAGCCAGGACGGGACAGGGGGAAATGAAAAACTGTTTTTT.

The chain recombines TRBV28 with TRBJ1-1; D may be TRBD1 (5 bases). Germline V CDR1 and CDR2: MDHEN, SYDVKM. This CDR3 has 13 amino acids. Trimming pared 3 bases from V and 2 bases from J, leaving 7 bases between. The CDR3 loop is CASSFDRNTEAFF. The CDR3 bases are TGTGCCAGCAGTTTCGACAGAAACACTGAAGCTTTCTTT.

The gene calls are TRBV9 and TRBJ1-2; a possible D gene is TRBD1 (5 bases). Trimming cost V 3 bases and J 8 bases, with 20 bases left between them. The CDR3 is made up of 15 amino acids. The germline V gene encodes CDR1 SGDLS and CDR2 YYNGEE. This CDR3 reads CASSESGGALRGYTF. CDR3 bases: TGTGCCAGCAGCGAAAGCGGAGGGGCCCTGAGGGGCTACACCTTC.

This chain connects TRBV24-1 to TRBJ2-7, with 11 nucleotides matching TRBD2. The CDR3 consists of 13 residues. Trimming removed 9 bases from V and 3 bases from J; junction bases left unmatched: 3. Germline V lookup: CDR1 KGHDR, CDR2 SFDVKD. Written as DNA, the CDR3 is TGTGCCACCGGGACTAGCGGAATCTACGAGCAGTACTTC. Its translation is CATGTSGIYEQYF.

The CDR3 DNA reads TGTGCCACCAGTGATCGGGTCCGAGACGCTCAGCCCCAGCATTTT. Translation: CATSDRVRDAQPQHF. The genes are TRBV24-1 and TRBJ1-5; D call uncertain. Trimming removed 3 bases at V and 6 bases at J, with 14 bases between. Germline CDR1 is KGHDR and CDR2 is SFDVKD. This CDR3 region has 15 residues.

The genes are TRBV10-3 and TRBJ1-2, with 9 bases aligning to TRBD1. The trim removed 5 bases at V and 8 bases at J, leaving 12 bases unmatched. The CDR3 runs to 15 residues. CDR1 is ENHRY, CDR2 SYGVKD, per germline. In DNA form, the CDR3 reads TGTGCCATCAGTTCTCATCGACAGGGGGAAGGGGGCTACACCTTC. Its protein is CAISSHRQGEGGYTF.

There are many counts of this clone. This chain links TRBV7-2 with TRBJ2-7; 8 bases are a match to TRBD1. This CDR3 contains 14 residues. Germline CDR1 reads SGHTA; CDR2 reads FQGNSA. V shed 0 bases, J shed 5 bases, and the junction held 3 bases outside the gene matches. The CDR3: CASSLAQGVNEQYF. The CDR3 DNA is TGTGCCAGCAGCTTAGCACAGGGGGTTAACGAGCAGTACTTC.

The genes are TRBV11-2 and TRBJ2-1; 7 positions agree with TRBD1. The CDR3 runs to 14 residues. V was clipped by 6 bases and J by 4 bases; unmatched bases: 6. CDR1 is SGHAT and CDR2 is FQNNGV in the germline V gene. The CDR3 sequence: CASSRQGPYNEQFF. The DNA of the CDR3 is TGTGCCAGCAGTCGACAGGGACCTTACAATGAGCAGTTCTTC.

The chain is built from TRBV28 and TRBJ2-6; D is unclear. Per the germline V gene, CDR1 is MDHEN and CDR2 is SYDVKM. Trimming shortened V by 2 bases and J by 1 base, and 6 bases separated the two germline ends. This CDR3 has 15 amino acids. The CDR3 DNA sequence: TGTGCCAGCAGTTTACCGGTATCTGGGGCCAACGTCCTGACTTTC. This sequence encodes CASSLPVSGANVLTF. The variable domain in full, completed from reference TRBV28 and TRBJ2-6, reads DVKVTQSSRYLVKRTGEKVFLECVQDMDHENMFWYRQDPGLGLRLIYFSYDVKMKEKGDIPEGYSVSREKKERFSLILESASTNQTSMYLCASSLPVSGANVLTFGAGSRLTVL.